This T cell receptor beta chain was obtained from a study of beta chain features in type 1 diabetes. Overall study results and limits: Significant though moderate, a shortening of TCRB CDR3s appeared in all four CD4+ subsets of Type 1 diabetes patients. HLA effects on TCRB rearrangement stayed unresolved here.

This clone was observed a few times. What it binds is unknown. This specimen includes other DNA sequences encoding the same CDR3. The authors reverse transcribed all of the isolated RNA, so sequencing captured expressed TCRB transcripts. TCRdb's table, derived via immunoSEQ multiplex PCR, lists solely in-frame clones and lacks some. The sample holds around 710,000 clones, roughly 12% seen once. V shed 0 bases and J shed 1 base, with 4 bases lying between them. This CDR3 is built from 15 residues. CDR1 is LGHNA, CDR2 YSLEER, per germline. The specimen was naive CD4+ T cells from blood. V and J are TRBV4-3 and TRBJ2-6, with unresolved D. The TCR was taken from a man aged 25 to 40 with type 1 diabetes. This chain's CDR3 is CASSQEGSGANVLTF. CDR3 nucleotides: TGCGCCAGCAGCCAAGAAGGGTCTGGGGCCAACGTCCTGACTTTC.